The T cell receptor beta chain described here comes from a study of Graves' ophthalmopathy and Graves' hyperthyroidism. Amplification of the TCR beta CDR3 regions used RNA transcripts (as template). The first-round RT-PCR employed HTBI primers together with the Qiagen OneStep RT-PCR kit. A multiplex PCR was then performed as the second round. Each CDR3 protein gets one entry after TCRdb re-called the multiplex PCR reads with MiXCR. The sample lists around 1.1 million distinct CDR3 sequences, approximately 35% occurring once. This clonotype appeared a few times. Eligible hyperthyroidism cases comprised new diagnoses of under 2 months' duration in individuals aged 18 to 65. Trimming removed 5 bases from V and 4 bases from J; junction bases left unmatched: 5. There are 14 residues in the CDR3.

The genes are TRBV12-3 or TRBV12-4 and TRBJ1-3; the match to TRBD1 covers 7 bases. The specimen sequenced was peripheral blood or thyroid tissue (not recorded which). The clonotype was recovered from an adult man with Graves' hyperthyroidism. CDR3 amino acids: CASSNRDRGNTIYF. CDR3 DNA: TGTGCCAGCAGTAACCGGGACAGAGGAAACACCATATATTTT.